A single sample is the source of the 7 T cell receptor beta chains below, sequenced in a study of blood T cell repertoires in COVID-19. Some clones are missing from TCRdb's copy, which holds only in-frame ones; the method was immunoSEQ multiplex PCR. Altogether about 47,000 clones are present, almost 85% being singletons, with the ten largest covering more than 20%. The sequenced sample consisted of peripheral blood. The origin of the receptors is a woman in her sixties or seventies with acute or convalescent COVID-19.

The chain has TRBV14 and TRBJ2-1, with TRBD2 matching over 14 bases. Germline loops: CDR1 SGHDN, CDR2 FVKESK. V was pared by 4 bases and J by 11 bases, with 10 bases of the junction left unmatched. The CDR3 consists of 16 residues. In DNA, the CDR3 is TGTGCCAGCAGCCTGGGACTAGCGGGGGTCCCATTAAAGCAGTTCTTC. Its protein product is CASSLGLAGVPLKQFF.

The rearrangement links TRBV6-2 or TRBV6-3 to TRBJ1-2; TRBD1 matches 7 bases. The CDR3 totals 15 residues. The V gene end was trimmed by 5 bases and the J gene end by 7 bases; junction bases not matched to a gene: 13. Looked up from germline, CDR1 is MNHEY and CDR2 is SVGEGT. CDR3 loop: CASSRGVQGFSGYTF. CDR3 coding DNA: TGTGCCAGCAGTCGCGGGGTACAGGGGTTTTCTGGCTACACCTTC.

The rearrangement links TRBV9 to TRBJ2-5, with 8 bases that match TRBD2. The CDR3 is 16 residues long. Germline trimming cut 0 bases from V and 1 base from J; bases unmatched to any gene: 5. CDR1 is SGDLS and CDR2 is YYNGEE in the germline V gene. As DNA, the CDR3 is TGTGCCAGCAGCGTAGGTGGAACTAGCGGCCAAGAGACCCAGTACTTC. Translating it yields CASSVGGTSGQETQYF. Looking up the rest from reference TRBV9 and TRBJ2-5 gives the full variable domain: DSGVTQTPKHLITATGQRVTLRCSPRSGDLSVYWYQQSLDQGLQFLIQYYNGEERAKGNILERFSAQQFPDLHSELNLSSLELGDSALYFCASSVGGTSGQETQYFGPGTRLLVL.

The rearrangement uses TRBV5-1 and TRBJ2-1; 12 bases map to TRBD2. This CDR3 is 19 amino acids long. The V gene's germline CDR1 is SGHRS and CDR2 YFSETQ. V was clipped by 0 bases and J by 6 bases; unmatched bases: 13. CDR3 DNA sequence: TGCGCCAGCAGCTTGGCAGGACACAACGGACTAGCGGGGTTCAATGAGCAGTTCTTC. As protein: CASSLAGHNGLAGFNEQFF.

As DNA, the CDR3 is TGTGCCAGCAGTGTCCTAGGAGATTCACCCCTCCACTTT. This sequence encodes CASSVLGDSPLHF. The chain uses TRBV2 and TRBJ1-6, with D hard to call. CDR1 SNHLY and CDR2 FYNNEI come from the germline V gene. CDR3 length equals 13 residues. V was trimmed by 4 bases and J by 8 bases, leaving 9 bases between them.

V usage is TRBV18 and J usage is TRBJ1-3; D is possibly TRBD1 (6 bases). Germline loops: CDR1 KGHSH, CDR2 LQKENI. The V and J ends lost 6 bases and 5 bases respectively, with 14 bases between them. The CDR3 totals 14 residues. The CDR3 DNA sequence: TGTGCCAGCTCGGGAGACAGGCGTAGAAACACCATATATTTT. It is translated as CASSGDRRRNTIYF.

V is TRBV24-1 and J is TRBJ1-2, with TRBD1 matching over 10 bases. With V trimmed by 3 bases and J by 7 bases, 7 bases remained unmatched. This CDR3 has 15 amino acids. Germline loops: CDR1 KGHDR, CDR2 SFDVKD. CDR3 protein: CATSDGGQGLSGYTF. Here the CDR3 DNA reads TGTGCCACCAGTGATGGGGGACAGGGGTTAAGTGGCTACACCTTC.